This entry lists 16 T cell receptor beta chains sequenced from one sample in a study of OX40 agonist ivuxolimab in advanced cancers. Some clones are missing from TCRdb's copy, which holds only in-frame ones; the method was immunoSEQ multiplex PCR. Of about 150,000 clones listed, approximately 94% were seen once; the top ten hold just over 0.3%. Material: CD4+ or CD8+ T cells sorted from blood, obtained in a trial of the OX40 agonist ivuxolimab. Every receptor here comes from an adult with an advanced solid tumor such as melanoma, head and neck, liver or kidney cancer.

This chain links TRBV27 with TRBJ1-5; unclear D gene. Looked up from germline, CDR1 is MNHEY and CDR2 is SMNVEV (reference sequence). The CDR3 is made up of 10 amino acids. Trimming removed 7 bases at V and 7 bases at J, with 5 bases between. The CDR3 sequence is CASKYQPQHF. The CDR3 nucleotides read TGTGCCAGCAAGTACCAGCCCCAGCATTTT.

Written as DNA, the CDR3 is TGTGCCAGCAGCTTACGGGGGCATCAGCCCCAGCATTTT. Residues: CASSLRGHQPQHF. The V gene is TRBV7-2, the J gene TRBJ1-5; D possibly corresponds to TRBD1 (6 bases). From germline, CDR1 is SGHTA and CDR2 FQGNSA. CDR3 length equals 13 residues. V lost 2 bases, J lost 5 bases, and 7 bases lay in between.

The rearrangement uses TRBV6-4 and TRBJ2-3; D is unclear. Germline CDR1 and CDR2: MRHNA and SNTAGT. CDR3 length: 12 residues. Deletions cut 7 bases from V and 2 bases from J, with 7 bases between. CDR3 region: CASTRNTDTQYF. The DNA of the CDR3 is TGTGCCAGCACCCGAAACACAGATACGCAGTATTTT.

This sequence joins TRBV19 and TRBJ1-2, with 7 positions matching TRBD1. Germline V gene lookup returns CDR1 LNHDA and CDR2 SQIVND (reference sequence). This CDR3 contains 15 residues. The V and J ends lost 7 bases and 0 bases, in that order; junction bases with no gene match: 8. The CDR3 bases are TGTGCCAGTAAACACCCGGGACAGCCTAACTATGGCTACACCTTC. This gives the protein CASKHPGQPNYGYTF. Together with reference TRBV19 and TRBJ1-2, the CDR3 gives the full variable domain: DGGITQSPKYLFRKEGQNVTLSCEQNLNHDAMYWYRQDPGQGLRLIYYSQIVNDFQKGDIAEGYSVSREKKESFPLTVTSAQKNPTAFYLCASKHPGQPNYGYTFGSGTRLTVV.

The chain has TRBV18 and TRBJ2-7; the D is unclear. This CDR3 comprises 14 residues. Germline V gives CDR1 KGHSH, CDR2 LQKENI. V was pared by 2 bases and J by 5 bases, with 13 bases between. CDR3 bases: TGTGCCAGCTCACCAATACGTGAAGGCCACGAGCAGTACTTC. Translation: CASSPIREGHEQYF.

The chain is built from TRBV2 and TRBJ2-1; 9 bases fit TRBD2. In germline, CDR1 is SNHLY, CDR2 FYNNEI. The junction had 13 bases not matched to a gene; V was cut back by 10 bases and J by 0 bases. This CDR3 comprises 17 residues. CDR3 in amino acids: CATATRAGGLSYNEQFF. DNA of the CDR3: TGTGCCACCGCGACCAGAGCGGGAGGTCTCTCCTACAATGAGCAGTTCTTC.

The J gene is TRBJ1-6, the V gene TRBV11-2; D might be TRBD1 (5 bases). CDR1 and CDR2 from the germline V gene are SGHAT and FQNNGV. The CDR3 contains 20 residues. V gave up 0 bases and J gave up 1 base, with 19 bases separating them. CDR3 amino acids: CASSLDHRLVRGSYNSPLHF. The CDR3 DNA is TGTGCCAGCAGCTTAGATCATCGTCTGGTCCGGGGGTCCTATAATTCACCCCTCCACTTT.

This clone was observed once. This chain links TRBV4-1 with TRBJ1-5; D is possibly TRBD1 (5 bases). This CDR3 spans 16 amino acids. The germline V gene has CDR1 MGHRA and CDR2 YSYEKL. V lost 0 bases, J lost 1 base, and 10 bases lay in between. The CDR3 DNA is TGCGCCAGCAGCCAAGAGGGCAGGGCAAGCAATCAGCCCCAGCATTTT. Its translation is CASSQEGRASNQPQHF.

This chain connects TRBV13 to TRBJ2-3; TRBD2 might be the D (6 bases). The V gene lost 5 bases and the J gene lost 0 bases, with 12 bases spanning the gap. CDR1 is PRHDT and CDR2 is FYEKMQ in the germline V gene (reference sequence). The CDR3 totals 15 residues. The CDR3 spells CASSASGESTDTQYF. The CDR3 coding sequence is TGTGCCAGCAGCGCCTCGGGGGAAAGCACAGATACGCAGTATTTT.

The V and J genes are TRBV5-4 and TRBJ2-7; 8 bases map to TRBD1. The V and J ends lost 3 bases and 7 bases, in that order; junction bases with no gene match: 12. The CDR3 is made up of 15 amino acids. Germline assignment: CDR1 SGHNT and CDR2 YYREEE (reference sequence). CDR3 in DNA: TGTGCCAGCAGCTGGTGGGACAGGAGGGGCTATGAGCAGTACTTC. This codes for CASSWWDRRGYEQYF. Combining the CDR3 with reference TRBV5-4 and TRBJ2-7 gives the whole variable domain ETGVTQSPTHLIKTRGQQVTLRCSSQSGHNTVSWYQQALGQGPQFIFQYYREEENGRGNFPPRFSGLQFPNYSSELNVNALELDDSALYLCASSWWDRRGYEQYFGPGTRLTVT.

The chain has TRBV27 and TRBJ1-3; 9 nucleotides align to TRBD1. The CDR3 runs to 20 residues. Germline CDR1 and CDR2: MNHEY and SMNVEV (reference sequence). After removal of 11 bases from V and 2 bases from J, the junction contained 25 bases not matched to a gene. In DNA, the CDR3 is TGTGCCCCCTGTATCGGCCTGAAGGGGCGACAGGGGGAGCCTGGAAACACCATATATTTT. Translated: CAPCIGLKGRQGEPGNTIYF.

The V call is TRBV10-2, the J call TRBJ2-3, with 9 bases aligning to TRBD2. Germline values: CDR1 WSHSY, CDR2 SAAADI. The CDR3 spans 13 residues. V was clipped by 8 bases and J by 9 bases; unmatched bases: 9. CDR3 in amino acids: CASSAGGPETQYF. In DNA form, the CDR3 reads TGCGCCAGCTCGGCGGGAGGGCCTGAGACGCAGTATTTT.

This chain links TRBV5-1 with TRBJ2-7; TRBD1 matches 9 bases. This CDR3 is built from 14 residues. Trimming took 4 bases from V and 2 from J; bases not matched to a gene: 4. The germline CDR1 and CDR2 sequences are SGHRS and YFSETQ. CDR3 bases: TGCGCCAGCAGCCTAACAGGGGGCGCCTACGAGCAGTACTTC. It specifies CASSLTGGAYEQYF.

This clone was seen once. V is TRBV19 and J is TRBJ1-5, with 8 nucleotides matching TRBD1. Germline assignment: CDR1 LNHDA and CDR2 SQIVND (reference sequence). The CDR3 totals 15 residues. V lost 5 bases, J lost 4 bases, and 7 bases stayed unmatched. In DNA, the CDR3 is TGTGCCAGTAGTTTCGACAGGGGAGGAAATCAGCCCCAGCATTTT. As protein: CASSFDRGGNQPQHF. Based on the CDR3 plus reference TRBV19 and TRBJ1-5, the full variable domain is DGGITQSPKYLFRKEGQNVTLSCEQNLNHDAMYWYRQDPGQGLRLIYYSQIVNDFQKGDIAEGYSVSREKKESFPLTVTSAQKNPTAFYLCASSFDRGGNQPQHFGDGTRLSIL.

As DNA, the CDR3 is TGTGCCAGCAGCTTAGGCAGACTAGGTCCCGGGGAGCTGTTTTTT. Amino acid sequence: CASSLGRLGPGELFF. This chain links TRBV7-3 with TRBJ2-2; TRBD2 is a possible D gene (6 bases). The CDR3 spans 15 residues. Germline CDR1 and CDR2: SGHTA and FQGTGA. Trimming cost V 2 bases and J 6 bases, with 13 bases left between them. Full variable domain (remainder filled in from reference TRBV7-3 and TRBJ2-2): GAGVSQTPSNKVTEKGKYVELRCDPISGHTALYWYRQSLGQGPEFLIYFQGTGAADDSGLPNDRFFAVRPEGSVSTLKIQRTERGDSAVYLCASSLGRLGPGELFFGEGSRLTVL.

This CDR3 is CASSAPGRNTDTQYF. As DNA, the CDR3 is TGTGCCAGCAGTGCACCGGGACGGAACACAGATACGCAGTATTTT. V is TRBV6-5 and J is TRBJ2-3, with D perhaps assigned TRBD1 or TRBD2 (5 bases each). Per germline, CDR1 MNHEY and CDR2 SVGAGI. The V end lost 5 bases, the J end lost 2 bases, and 14 bases lay between the germline ends. The CDR3 totals 15 residues.